Reported below is one T cell receptor beta chain. Its antigen is unidentified. This sample is part of a study of shared clonotypes between healthy human individuals. In replicate PCRs of sorted subsets, around 200 ng DNA, tens of thousands of T cell genomes, was used. Clones were read by immunoSEQ multiplex PCR, and TCRdb kept only the in-frame ones, dropping some. This repertoire shows roughly 1 million clones, roughly 70% found once; its top ten account for approximately 1.5%. Germline V gene data show CDR1 as LNHDA and CDR2 as SQIVND (reference sequence). The CDR3 is 15 residues long. Trimming cost V 1 base and J 8 bases; bases outside gene matches: 8. Study-wide results and limits: Generation probability values for non-shared clonotypes were lower than those for clonotypes shared by all four donors. Only blood underwent sampling, and tissue repertoires likely differ. Memory subsets had estimated richness that was generally smaller than that of naive subsets.

Input material: memory CD4+ T cells sorted from blood. Subset here: CD45RA-negative fraction. The rearrangement uses TRBV19 and TRBJ2-1; 7 positions agree with TRBD2. This TCR came from a man aged 18 to 29 in good health. The CDR3 region has the DNA TGTGCCAGTAGTATAGTGTTTGGACTAGGGGATGAGCAGTTCTTC. This translates into CASSIVFGLGDEQFF.